This TCR beta chain was obtained from a study of cytomegalovirus exposure and HLA in healthy donors. On the study more broadly: Clustering assigned 70% to 85% of the approximately 400 genotyped donors to the Caucasian-associated ancestry cluster. Study-wide points: Analysis was performed later, and it showed HLA-associated TCR beta chains to be more clonally expanded than equally common others. CMV serostatus was the only immune exposure information that was available. Testing in vitro showed a few CMV-associated chains specific for CMV antigens.

With 0 bases clipped from V and 4 bases from J, the junction kept 2 bases outside the gene matches. Germline CDR1 SGHNT, CDR2 YYREEE (reference sequence). The CDR3 runs 15 residues. Comments on this clone: Antigen unknown.

13 Jbeta primers and 60 Vbeta primers were used for the PCR. Assay: immunoSEQ multiplex PCR; the TCRdb copy retains only in-frame clones and omits some. This sample has about 190,000 clones; around 84% occur once, and the top ten carry roughly 2.6%. The TCR was taken from a woman aged 50 to 65 in good health and CMV-seropositive. This sequence joins TRBV5-4 and TRBJ2-2; 8 positions agree with TRBD1. The sample comprised PBMCs. CDR3 in amino acids: CASSLGTGPTGELFF. CDR3 coding DNA: TGTGCCAGCAGCTTGGGGACAGGGCCCACCGGGGAGCTGTTTTTT.